These T cell receptor beta chains were read from a single sample in a study of blood T cells in healthy people across ages. TCRdb re-called the 5' RACE reads with MiXCR, one entry per CDR3 protein. The sample has more than 650,000 distinct CDR3 sequences; around half are singletons. Sequenced sample: blood. Receptors originate from an older man in good health. CDR3s include the opening cysteine and the closing phenylalanine or tryptophan. The D gene is left open where the match is weak. Clone size is not always given. Where it is, it says once, few, many or a class for expanded clones.

J gene	D gene	clone size	CDR3 length	V gene	CDR3 protein	CDR3 DNA
TRBJ2-1	TRBD2	few	17	TRBV24-1	CATSDPGLAGDKNEQFF	TGTGCCACCAGTGATCCCGGACTAGCGGGAGATAAGAATGAGCAGTTCTTC
TRBJ1-1	NA	NA	14	TRBV5-1	CASSWTRMNTEAFF	TGCGCCAGCAGCTGGACACGTATGAACACTGAAGCTTTCTTT
TRBJ2-1	TRBD2	few	16	TRBV3-1	CASSPTASGTAGEQFF	TGTGCCAGCAGCCCCACGGCTAGCGGGACCGCAGGGGAGCAGTTCTTC
TRBJ2-3	TRBD1	NA	18	TRBV6-2/TRBV6-3	CASSYFSGGGSSTDTQYF	TGTGCCAGCAGTTATTTTTCAGGGGGCGGCTCTAGCACAGATACGCAGTATTTT
TRBJ1-2	TRBD1	NA	16	TRBV2	CASSTTGQGSDYGYTF	TGTGCCAGCAGCACCACAGGACAGGGTAGTGACTATGGCTACACCTTC
TRBJ2-7	NA	few	15	TRBV12-3/TRBV12-4	CASSYQVRLAGDKYF	TGTGCCAGCAGCTACCAGGTCCGGCTAGCCGGTGACAAGTACTTC
TRBJ1-2	NA	NA	14	TRBV7-2	CASSPGRDPYGYTF	TGTGCCAGCAGCCCGGGCCGGGATCCTTATGGCTACACCTTC
TRBJ2-7	TRBD1	NA	16	TRBV7-2	CASRWDRGLSSYEQYF	TGTGCCAGCAGGTGGGACAGGGGACTAAGCTCCTACGAGCAGTACTTC
TRBJ2-1	TRBD2	NA	12	TRBV2	CASISGSEEQFF	TGTGCCAGCATAAGCGGGAGTGAGGAGCAGTTCTTC
TRBJ2-1	NA	few	14	TRBV7-9	CASRPKSSQNEQFF	TGTGCCAGCAGACCGAAAAGCTCACAGAATGAGCAGTTCTTC
TRBJ1-2	NA	NA	14	TRBV10-3	CAISEPVSNYGYTF	TGTGCCATCAGTGAGCCCGTTTCTAACTATGGCTACACCTTC
TRBJ1-2	NA	NA	13	TRBV20-1	CSARPGESYGYTF	TGCAGTGCTAGACCAGGGGAGTCCTATGGCTACACCTTC
TRBJ2-3	NA	NA	13	TRBV29-1	CSVHGRPTDTQYF	TGCAGCGTTCACGGCCGCCCCACAGATACGCAGTATTTT
TRBJ1-2	NA	few	14	TRBV28	CASNSPLRAYGYTF	TGTGCCAGCAACTCGCCTCTGCGGGCCTATGGCTACACCTTC
TRBJ2-5	NA	NA	14	TRBV4-1	CASSQPTGKKTQYF	TGCGCCAGCAGCCAACCTACAGGGAAAAAGACCCAGTACTTC
TRBJ2-7	TRBD1	NA	17	TRBV6-2/TRBV6-3	CASSETLHRGPFYEQYF	TGTGCCAGCAGCGAAACCCTACACAGGGGGCCTTTCTACGAGCAGTACTTC
TRBJ2-1	TRBD2	NA	16	TRBV25-1	CASSESSGDSYNEQFF	TGTGCCAGCAGTGAATCTAGCGGGGACTCCTACAATGAGCAGTTCTTC
TRBJ2-6	TRBD2	NA	18	TRBV6-1	CASVHIPGLPSGANVLTF	TGTGCCAGCGTACATATCCCGGGACTACCCTCTGGGGCCAACGTCCTGACTTTC
TRBJ2-7	NA	NA	15	TRBV10-2	CASSESGTELYEQYF	TGCGCCAGCAGTGAGAGCGGGACAGAACTCTACGAGCAGTACTTC
TRBJ2-2	NA	NA	16	TRBV10-1	CASSESIGANTGELFF	TGCGCCAGCAGTGAGTCGATCGGGGCGAACACCGGGGAGCTGTTTTTT
TRBJ2-5	TRBD1	NA	14	TRBV6-1	CASMKQTGVWEQYF	TGTGCCAGCATGAAACAAACAGGGGTGTGGGAGCAGTACTTC
TRBJ2-3	NA	few	13	TRBV6-1	CASSEAFTDTQYF	TGTGCCAGCAGTGAAGCGTTTACAGATACGCAGTATTTT
TRBJ2-5	TRBD1	NA	14	TRBV28	CASSFDRVRGEQYF	TGTGCCAGCAGTTTCGACAGGGTTCGGGGTGAGCAGTACTTC
TRBJ2-7	TRBD1	NA	17	TRBV5-1	CASSLGQASGVSYEQYF	TGCGCCAGCAGCCTGGGACAGGCCTCGGGAGTATCCTACGAGCAGTACTTC
TRBJ2-5	NA	few	14	TRBV6-1	CASLMGQIQETQYF	TGTGCCAGCCTTATGGGGCAAATCCAAGAGACCCAGTACTTC
TRBJ2-3	NA	once	17	TRBV3-1	CASSQRLHRGGHRYAYF	TGTGCCAGCAGCCAAAGGCTGCACAGGGGAGGGCACAGATACGCGTATTTT
TRBJ1-4	NA	NA	13	TRBV29-1	CSVGGRVNEKLFF	TGCAGCGTTGGGGGGCGAGTAAATGAAAAACTGTTTTTT
TRBJ1-4	NA	NA	13	TRBV29-1	CSVGGVSNEKLFF	TGCAGCGTTGGGGGGGTCTCTAATGAAAAACTGTTTTTT
TRBJ1-2	TRBD1	NA	14	TRBV18	CASSPRDSDYGYTF	TGTGCCAGCTCACCAAGGGACAGTGACTATGGCTACACCTTC
TRBJ2-1	TRBD1	NA	15	TRBV7-8	CASSLVRTGYNEQFF	TGTGCCAGCAGCTTAGTCCGGACAGGGTACAATGAGCAGTTCTTC
TRBJ2-4	TRBD2	few	15	TRBV3-1	CASSQILAGGSPQYF	TGTGCCAGCAGCCAAATTCTAGCGGGAGGATCCCCTCAGTACTTC
TRBJ2-3	NA	NA	15	TRBV24-1	CATSDWDFSTDTQYF	TGTGCCACCAGTGATTGGGACTTCAGCACAGATACGCAGTATTTT
TRBJ2-3	NA	NA	16	TRBV28	CASSLNGVGYTDTQYF	TGTGCCAGCAGTTTAAATGGGGTAGGCTACACAGATACGCAGTATTTT
TRBJ2-7	NA	NA	12	TRBV20-1	CSARPAGYEQYF	TGCAGTGCTCGGCCCGCAGGATACGAGCAGTACTTC
TRBJ2-3	TRBD2	NA	15	TRBV5-6	CASSRLTGGPDTQYF	TGTGCCAGCAGCCGTCTAACGGGAGGGCCAGATACGCAGTATTTT
TRBJ2-3	TRBD2	NA	15	TRBV11-2	CASSSTSGEGGDAYF	TGTGCCAGCAGCTCGACTAGCGGGGAGGGTGGAGACGCGTATTTT
TRBJ2-1	TRBD2	NA	17	TRBV20-1	CSARGGAGTSGANEQFF	TGCAGTGCTAGAGGGGGGGCAGGGACTAGCGGGGCCAATGAGCAGTTCTTC
TRBJ2-3	NA	few	16	TRBV7-9	CASSTYKFLQHRYAYF	TGTGCCAGCAGCACTTATAAATTCCTACAGCACAGATACGCGTATTTT
TRBJ2-1	TRBD2	NA	15	TRBV6-4	CASSWTSGLENEQFF	TGTGCCAGCAGTTGGACTAGTGGGTTAGAAAATGAGCAGTTCTTC
TRBJ1-2	TRBD1	once	17	TRBV24-1	CATSGTGQGFLNYGYTF	TGTGCCACCAGTGGGACGGGACAGGGTTTTTTGAACTATGGCTACACCTTC
TRBJ2-5	TRBD2	NA	12	TRBV10-3	CATTSAQETQYF	TGTGCCACAACTAGCGCTCAAGAGACCCAGTACTTC